This entry concerns a single T cell receptor beta chain. It lacks a known antigen. No base qualities exist here, and no much larger clone lies one base off it. The germline V gene specifies SNHLY as CDR1 and FYNNEI as CDR2. The CDR3 contains 19 residues, cysteine and phenylalanine counted. Only the CDR3 portion is preserved as DNA: 57 bases, with reading frame beginning at the first base. For this chain, trimming is 1 base at the V end and 0 bases at the J end, and the number of junction bases without a gene match is 11. The cohort consisted of 666 healthy bone marrow donors. At the time of sampling, every cohort member was nominally healthy, though immune exposures that went unrecorded were likely present. The donor was CMV seropositive and belonged to the group of more than 250 seropositive cohort members. Every donor gave a peripheral blood sample, and the peripheral blood mononuclear cells from that sample were used for TCR beta sequencing. The Qiagen DNeasy Blood Extraction Kit was used to extract genomic DNA from the blood cell samples.

The source of the sample is a study of cytomegalovirus exposure and HLA in healthy donors (TCRdb year 2017). About the investigation overall: In an earlier analysis of under 750 of the donors, 250 to 350 Gb of sequence data and approximately 100 million unique TCR beta sequences from roughly 200 million T cells were reported. Among the roughly 390 genotyped donors, 81% belonged to the genetic ancestry cluster associated with self-reported Caucasian donors. A separate validation cohort of about 110 different subjects was used in addition to the 666-subject first cohort. Approximately 310 gigabases of sequencing data and around 80 million unique TCR sequences made up an early release that covered under 750 HLA-typed donors. An earlier analysis of roughly 580 of the donors used high-throughput TCR beta sequencing to judge whether each TCR beta V gene segment behaved as functional or pseudogenic. Every repertoire in the discovery cohort had been generated on one and the same sequencing platform. Among some 410 genotyped donors of the cohort, an average of around 240,000 unique TCR beta nucleotide sequences was sequenced per donor, of which about 20% were non-productive. A later analysis re-examined previously published TCR beta repertoires from around 670 donors and added high-resolution HLA genotyping to investigate patterns of TCR occurrence. Donor age, sex, ethnicity and CMV serostatus were collected together with the repertoire data. The aim of the study was to test whether cataloging public T cell receptors could identify signatures of past pathogen exposure. The number of typed donors differed by locus: about 620-640 for A, B, C, DRB1 and DQB1; some 540 for DQA1; roughly 600 for DPA1; and some 450 for DPB1. Both class I and class II loci were covered by HLA typing, at four-digit resolution. The T cell repertoires of several hundred subjects were profiled by immunosequencing and related to cytomegalovirus serostatus. To predict cytomegalovirus infection status, the study brought together high-throughput TCR immunosequencing, statistical association of individual TCRs with disease status, and machine learning. Roughly five DR-DQ haplotypes were handled as single units for association and clustering, since linkage in the cohort was strong. In the later analysis, no new phenotypic data were used to find candidate immune exposures; instead, reliance was placed on TCR beta sequences and their occurrence across donors. A later genetic analysis used genome-wide SNP genotypes for about 65% of the roughly 670 donors, treating that subset as a discovery cohort.

The research as a whole found: In a later analysis, HLA-associated TCR beta chains showed more clonal expansion and lower generation probabilities than non-associated chains that were equally common. While some public TCRs were present in many individuals, most TCR sequences turned up only very rarely across donors. A later analysis reported that several top co-occurrence clusters appeared linked to parvovirus B19, influenza, CMV and Epstein-Barr virus. A later analysis associated about 17,000 TCR beta sequences with specific HLA alleles at a false discovery rate of 0.05. When HLA alleles, especially DR and DQ, strongly co-occurred, TCR associations were difficult to assign to individual alleles. Compared with the approximately 670-donor mean, donors in an Asian-associated ancestry cluster had fewer N-insertions in productive TCRs, according to a later genetic analysis. Because some donors lacked HLA typing at each locus, the association tests relied only on the typed subset. An earlier analysis of approximately 500 of the donors showed that most TCR beta V segments appeared in productive rearrangements either about 90% or about 30% of the time, which broadly matched IMGT annotations. Immune exposure information for the cohort was limited to CMV serostatus. A later genetic analysis associated a missense DCLRE1C variant with V-gene and J-gene trimming of TCR beta chains, and an independent cohort replicated the association. The presence/absence analyses assumed that sequencing depth was roughly uniform across donors, and that assumption may not be true. The cohort was sequenced for TCR beta chains only, and without alpha or paired-chain data the features that could be detected were limited. In the study, about 150 TCR beta chains were listed as associated with cytomegalovirus. According to the authors, the approach could potentially be generalized to other disease states and immunological phenotypes. About 15 rarely observed V segments, including chromosome 9 orphons, were excluded from the earlier analysis of just under 600 of the donors because counts were too low. A group of highly shared sequence variants was considered likely to be a technical artifact of the sequencing pipeline. In a later analysis, the rate of TCR association differed among HLA loci, with DRB1 alleles having the most associated TCRs and HLA-C alleles having the fewest. The classifier was reported to diagnose cytomegalovirus status with high specificity and sensitivity in both the original cohort and the validation cohort. In vitro tests confirmed that a few of the cytomegalovirus-associated TCR beta chains recognize cytomegalovirus antigens. Linkage disequilibrium might explain the correlated functional status among segregating V segments, but an unknown experimental factor could not be ruled out. Some IMGT-functional V segments, including TRBV6-2 and TRBV6-3, could not be distinguished by the 87-base-pair reads and were therefore excluded. A further reported finding was that TCR beta sequences accurately predicted the HLA-A and HLA-B alleles for most subjects in the first cohort. According to a later analysis, most CMV-associated TCR beta chains appeared to be HLA-restricted, and the HLA associations seemed to be driven largely by CMV exposure.

Libraries were made using the immunoSEQ multiplex PCR assay. A mixture of 60 forward primers for TCR Vbeta segments and 13 reverse primers for TCR Jbeta segments was used in the multiplex PCR. A multiplex PCR assay on genomic DNA amplified the CDR3 region of rearranged TCR beta genes. On the Illumina HiSeq System, the amplified TCR beta libraries were sequenced as 87-base-pair reads. On the study's bioinformatics: In a later analysis, 70 million to 95 million unique TCR beta chains were counted across the 690 or so repertoires, and approximately 9.9 million of these chains were shared by at least two donors. Raw reads were error-corrected and collapsed into unique sequences with a nearest-neighbor algorithm that merged closely related sequences to remove PCR and sequencing errors. Alignment of CDR3 sequences to IMGT reference sequences was used to assign V, D and J gene segments. For a sequence to be retained, at least a six-nucleotide match to both a V gene segment and a J gene segment was required. A rearrangement was called productive if the CDR3 had no stop codons and remained in frame with V and J, and every other rearrangement was called non-productive. Following IMGT convention, CDR3 was defined as the stretch from the second conserved V-encoded cysteine up to the conserved J-encoded phenylalanine. The earlier analysis of some 600 of the donors excluded sequences that lacked an unambiguous match to a single V gene segment. In an earlier analysis of approximately 590 of the donors, a V segment was called functional when productive rearrangements were above 56.7%, and segregating when the standard deviation between donors exceeded 5%. A statistical classification framework was built to diagnose cytomegalovirus status from the catalog of TCR beta chain sequences. V and J gene assignment, in a later analysis, came from comparing TCR nucleotide sequences with IMGT/GENE-DB human TR gene sequences. A later analysis assigned CDR3 sequences and most-parsimonious VDJ recombination scenarios with the TCRdist pipeline. A later analysis defined each TCR beta chain by its CDR3 amino acid sequence plus V-gene family, and excluded reads lacking a unique V-gene family. As a way to deal with suspected cross-contamination and a sequencing artifact, a later analysis dropped roughly 620 nucleotide sequences that were highly shared and had low generation probability. In a later analysis, a clonal expansion index was calculated for each public chain from normalized within-repertoire ranks of inferred template counts. Generation probabilities in a later analysis came from a VDJ recombination model fitted to out-of-frame rearrangements, and those results were checked against IGoR. In a later analysis, hypergeometric tests were used to score TCR-TCR, TCR-HLA and TCR-CMV co-occurrence, with a repertoire-size bias correction applied to TCR pairs. To estimate false discovery rates, a later analysis permuted the HLA or CMV assignments 20 times. In a later analysis, co-occurring TCRs were grouped using DBSCAN, with TCRdist sequence similarity added in when clustering inside HLA-allele-positive subsets. For co-occurrence clustering, repertoires with fewer than 30,000 or more than 120,000 public chains were excluded, along with roughly 5 repertoires with anomalous nucleotide sharing. The immuneACCESS repertoire file appears here via TCRdb, limited to in-frame rearrangements. These files lack a portion of the clones; in checked studies, under half of the deficit traces to unresolved V genes, and the cause of the others is not known. D and trimming were read from the DNA, whereas the V and J calls and clone size are those reported in that table. This sample is represented by 150,000 to 180,000 clones; around 84% of them were singletons. Of the sample, 5.6% is held by the ten largest clones.

The receptor chain draws on TRBV2 and TRBJ2-7; 11 of the junction bases match TRBD2. This clonotype originated in a woman between 35 and 50 years old in good health and CMV-seropositive. The specimen sequenced was PBMCs. The CDR3 corresponds to CASSEVAGGHPRSSYEQYF. The DNA sequence follows: TGTGCCAGCAGTGAAGTAGCGGGAGGGCACCCAAGGAGCTCCTACGAGCAGTACTTC.